A single sample is the source of the 27 T cell receptor beta chains below, sequenced in a study of blood T cell repertoires in COVID-19. Assay: immunoSEQ multiplex PCR; the TCRdb copy retains only in-frame clones and omits some. The sample consists of roughly 310,000 clones, 85% to 90% of them appearing once. The specimen sequenced was peripheral blood. Receptors were obtained from a woman aged 25 to 39 with COVID-19, enrolled during active disease.

The CDR3 nucleotides are TGTGCCAGCAGCTCAGGGGAATCACCCCTCCACTTT. Protein product: CASSSGESPLHF. The V and J genes are TRBV27 and TRBJ1-6; D is perhaps TRBD1 (6 bases). Germline loops: CDR1 MNHEY, CDR2 SMNVEV (reference sequence). The V end lost 6 bases, the J end lost 10 bases, and 10 bases lay between the germline ends. The length of the CDR3 is 12 residues.

This chain links TRBV2 with TRBJ1-1; tentative D call: TRBD1 (6 bases). Germline CDR1 is SNHLY and CDR2 is FYNNEI. Trimming took off 5 bases at V and 2 bases at J, with 27 bases between the two ends. CDR3 length: 19 residues. The CDR3 sequence: CASSPAGGQRKILNTEAFF. The CDR3 DNA reads as TGTGCCAGCAGTCCTGCCGGAGGACAGAGGAAAATACTAAACACTGAAGCTTTCTTT. Combining the CDR3 with reference TRBV2 and TRBJ1-1 gives the whole variable domain EPEVTQTPSHQVTQMGQEVILRCVPISNHLYFYWYRQILGQKVEFLVSFYNNEISEKSEIFDDQFSVERPDGSNFTLKIRSTKLEDSAMYFCASSPAGGQRKILNTEAFFGQGTRLTVV.

The chain is built from TRBV5-1 and TRBJ2-6; D remains unclear. CDR1 is SGHRS and CDR2 is YFSETQ in the germline V gene. The ends were cut back, 4 bases at V and 2 bases at J, with 10 bases in the middle. CDR3 length equals 15 residues. CDR3 loop: CASSHDTTGANVLTF. In DNA, the CDR3 is TGCGCCAGCAGCCATGACACCACTGGGGCCAACGTCCTGACTTTC.

This clone has a single count. The V and J genes are TRBV5-5 and TRBJ2-3; no clear D gene. The V gene lost 3 bases and the J gene lost 0 bases, with 11 bases spanning the gap. This CDR3 is 15 amino acids long. Germline V gene data show CDR1 as SGHKS and CDR2 as YYEKEE (reference sequence). The DNA of the CDR3 is TGTGCCAGCAGCTCGGGTTTCAGTAGCACAGATACGCAGTATTTT. Its translation is CASSSGFSSTDTQYF.

The chain uses TRBV7-6 and TRBJ2-5; D call uncertain. The germline gives CDR1 SGHVS, CDR2 FNYEAQ. Trimming shortened V by 5 bases and J by 5 bases, and 18 bases separated the two germline ends. This CDR3 spans 15 amino acids. The CDR3 is CASSLLGSSQETQYF. The DNA for the CDR3 is TGTGCCAGCAGCCTTCTGGGCTCCTCTCAGGAGACCCAGTACTTC.

This clone turned up a few times. The J gene is TRBJ1-1, the V gene TRBV4-1; 9 nucleotides match TRBD1. CDR3 length: 14 amino acids. Germline V lookup: CDR1 MGHRA, CDR2 YSYEKL. The J segment lost 5 bases and the V segment lost 6 bases, leaving 7 bases of the junction unmatched. CDR3 sequence: CASRSGTGLTEAFF. CDR3 coding DNA: TGCGCCAGCAGATCCGGGACAGGGTTGACTGAAGCTTTCTTT.

This chain connects TRBV9 to TRBJ1-5, with 7 nucleotides matching TRBD1. The germline gives CDR1 SGDLS, CDR2 YYNGEE. The CDR3 has 15 residues. V shed 5 bases and J 2 bases; nucleotides not matched to a gene: 7. The CDR3 is CASSQGVLGNQPQHF. Here the CDR3 DNA reads TGTGCCAGCAGTCAGGGGGTTTTAGGCAATCAGCCCCAGCATTTT.

The gene calls are TRBV10-3 and TRBJ2-3, with 13 bases fitting TRBD2. The ends lost 3 bases at V and 4 bases at J; junction bases unmatched: 4. The length of the CDR3 is 16 residues. CDR1 and CDR2 from the germline V gene are ENHRY and SYGVKD. The CDR3 bases are TGTGCCATCAGTGATACTAGCGGGAGGGCCCCAGATACGCAGTATTTT. This encodes CAISDTSGRAPDTQYF.

The rearrangement links TRBV27 to TRBJ1-2, with TRBD1 as a possible D gene (5 bases). The CDR3 length is 13 residues. In germline, CDR1 is MNHEY, CDR2 SMNVEV (reference sequence). V was pared by 6 bases and J by 2 bases, with 10 bases between. Written as DNA, the CDR3 is TGTGCCAGCAGGTCCCCAGGGAACTATGGCTACACCTTC. The encoded protein is CASRSPGNYGYTF.

This sequence joins TRBV9 and TRBJ1-1; D perhaps matches TRBD1 (5 bases). Trimming took off 0 bases at V and 5 bases at J, with 14 bases between the two ends. This CDR3 is built from 15 residues. In germline, CDR1 is SGDLS, CDR2 YYNGEE. The CDR3: CASSVGQKTGTEAFF. The CDR3 bases are TGTGCCAGCAGCGTAGGGCAAAAAACAGGAACTGAAGCTTTCTTT.

This clone was seen a few times. At one end, the junction sequence differs from germline, possibly due to a read error. The CDR3 DNA follows: TGTGCCAGCAGTGAAGGGGCCAAAGCCCTATACACTGGGGAGCTGTTTTTT. Amino acids: CASSEGAKALYTGELFF. The J gene is TRBJ2-2, the V gene TRBV25-1; D is perhaps TRBD1 (5 bases). Germline-derived CDR1 and CDR2 are MGHDK and SYGVNS. This CDR3 spans 17 amino acids. The full variable domain, its missing parts supplied by reference TRBV25-1 and TRBJ2-2, is EADIYQTPRYLVIGTGKKITLECSQTMGHDKMYWYQQDPGMELHLIHYSYGVNSTEKGDLSSESTVSRIRTEHFPLTLESARPSHTSQYLCASSEGAKALYTGELFFGEGSRLTVL.

This chain links TRBV6-1 with TRBJ2-7, with D tentatively TRBD2 (5 bases). The germline CDR1 and CDR2 sequences are MNHNS and SASEGT. The CDR3 loop spans 12 amino acids. V was clipped by 3 bases and J by 3 bases, with 6 bases between them. Here the CDR3 reads CASSESGYEQYF. In DNA, the CDR3 is TGTGCCAGCAGTGAGAGCGGCTACGAGCAGTACTTC.

The chain employs TRBV7-3 and TRBJ1-5; TRBD1 matches at 10 bases. The germline gives CDR1 SGHTA, CDR2 FQGTGA. The CDR3 consists of 17 residues. The junction had 6 bases not matched to a gene; V was cut back by 3 bases and J by 1 base. CDR3 residues: CASSFGTGAKSNQPQHF. For the CDR3, the DNA is TGTGCCAGCAGCTTTGGGACAGGGGCGAAAAGCAATCAGCCCCAGCATTTT. The full variable domain, rest sourced from reference TRBV7-3 and TRBJ1-5, is GAGVSQTPSNKVTEKGKYVELRCDPISGHTALYWYRQSLGQGPEFLIYFQGTGAADDSGLPNDRFFAVRPEGSVSTLKIQRTERGDSAVYLCASSFGTGAKSNQPQHFGDGTRLSIL.

The gene calls are TRBV7-2 and TRBJ2-2, with a possible D match to TRBD1 (6 bases). Deletions cut 1 base from V and 6 bases from J, with 15 bases between. The length of the CDR3 is 16 residues. CDR1 and CDR2 from the germline V gene are SGHTA and FQGNSA. The CDR3 reads CASSLDRAGVSGELFF. The CDR3 nucleotides are TGTGCCAGCAGCTTAGATCGGGCAGGGGTATCCGGGGAGCTGTTTTTT.

The V call is TRBV5-3, the J call TRBJ1-5; 7 bases are a match to TRBD1. TRBV5-3 is flagged as an ORF with uncertain function. The length of the CDR3 is 14 residues. V lost 4 bases and J lost 5; bases outside the gene matches: 6. The DNA for the CDR3 is TGTGCCAGAAGCCCCACAGGGGTGGATCAGCCCCAGCATTTT. This encodes CARSPTGVDQPQHF.

This clone occurred a few times. DNA for the CDR3: TGCAGCGTTAAACAGGGTCCCACTGAAGCTTTCTTT. Protein: CSVKQGPTEAFF. The chain uses TRBV29-1 and TRBJ1-1; D is possibly TRBD1 (6 bases). Trimming shortened V by 5 bases and J by 4 bases, and 11 bases separated the two germline ends. This CDR3 contains 12 residues. CDR1 and CDR2 (germline): SQVTM, ANQGSEA.

The chain couples TRBV5-1 to TRBJ1-1; D not certain. Germline CDR1 and CDR2: SGHRS and YFSETQ. The CDR3 has 16 residues. Trimming stripped 0 bases from V and 3 bases from J, with 15 bases between. The CDR3 DNA follows: TGCGCCAGCAGCTTGGCCTGGTTAGGGAGGGACACTGAAGCTTTCTTT. Translation gives CASSLAWLGRDTEAFF.

This chain connects TRBV5-5 to TRBJ2-7, with a tentative D call TRBD1 (6 bases). V was trimmed by 6 bases and J by 3 bases, leaving 13 bases between them. Germline CDR1 SGHKS, CDR2 YYEKEE (reference sequence). This CDR3 contains 13 residues. The CDR3 loop is CASTDRTFYEQYF. The DNA for the CDR3 is TGTGCCAGCACGGACAGAACTTTCTACGAGCAGTACTTC.

The V call is TRBV2, the J call TRBJ2-7, with 9 positions matching TRBD2. The length of the CDR3 is 17 residues. Per germline, CDR1 SNHLY and CDR2 FYNNEI. Unmatched junction bases numbered 9, after V lost 3 bases and J lost 0 bases. Here the CDR3 reads CASSDFRSSGNSYEQYF. As DNA, the CDR3 is TGTGCCAGCAGTGATTTTCGTTCTAGCGGGAACTCCTACGAGCAGTACTTC. The full variable domain, in which reference TRBV2 and TRBJ2-7 provide the parts outside the CDR3, is EPEVTQTPSHQVTQMGQEVILRCVPISNHLYFYWYRQILGQKVEFLVSFYNNEISEKSEIFDDQFSVERPDGSNFTLKIRSTKLEDSAMYFCASSDFRSSGNSYEQYFGPGTRLTVT.

This clone was detected once. This rearrangement joins TRBV19 to TRBJ2-2; 9 nucleotides match TRBD1. The CDR3 loop spans 17 amino acids. The V segment lost 5 bases and the J segment 2 bases; nucleotides outside the gene matches: 9. CDR1 is LNHDA, CDR2 SQIVND, per germline (reference sequence). This chain's CDR3 is CASSGSRDRANTGELFF. The DNA for the CDR3 is TGTGCCAGTAGTGGTTCCCGGGACAGGGCTAACACCGGGGAGCTGTTTTTT.

The CDR3 reads CASKTGVSGANVLTF. In nucleotides, the CDR3 is TGTGCCAGTAAGACAGGGGTCTCTGGGGCCAACGTCCTGACTTTC. The V and J genes are TRBV19 and TRBJ2-6; 8 positions agree with TRBD1. CDR3 size: 15 residues. After removal of 7 bases from V and 0 bases from J, the junction contained 2 bases not matched to a gene. Germline CDR1 and CDR2: LNHDA and SQIVND (reference sequence). The full variable domain, its missing parts supplied by reference TRBV19 and TRBJ2-6, is DGGITQSPKYLFRKEGQNVTLSCEQNLNHDAMYWYRQDPGQGLRLIYYSQIVNDFQKGDIAEGYSVSREKKESFPLTVTSAQKNPTAFYLCASKTGVSGANVLTFGAGSRLTVL.

The J gene is TRBJ2-2, the V gene TRBV5-6; 7 bases fit TRBD1. CDR1 and CDR2 (germline): SGHDT, YYEEEE. Trimming at V came to 2 bases and at J to 1 base, leaving 5 bases not matched to a gene. The CDR3 is 16 residues long. The CDR3 nucleotides read TGTGCCAGCAGCTTAGGGGGCAGAAAGAACACCGGGGAGCTGTTTTTT. It yields the protein CASSLGGRKNTGELFF.

The CDR3 loop is CASSGGKDYSNQPQHF. CDR3 sequence (DNA): TGTGCCAGCAGTGGAGGGAAGGATTATAGCAATCAGCCCCAGCATTTT. The V gene is TRBV6-1, the J gene TRBJ1-5; D is uncertain. In germline, CDR1 is MNHNS, CDR2 SASEGT. Trimming shortened V by 4 bases and J by 0 bases, and 13 bases separated the two germline ends. The length of the CDR3 is 16 residues.

The rearrangement uses TRBV3-1 (or the pseudogene TRBV3-2) and TRBJ1-2; D might be TRBD1 (5 bases). CDR3 length: 15 residues. With 2 bases removed from V and 0 bases from J, the gap between germline ends came to 10 bases. CDR1 and CDR2 from the germline V gene are LGHDT and YNNKEL (reference sequence). The CDR3 nucleotides read TGTGCCAGCAGCCAACAGGGAGGGGCTAACTATGGCTACACCTTC. It is translated as CASSQQGGANYGYTF.

The chain uses TRBV3-1 (or the pseudogene TRBV3-2) and TRBJ2-7; the match to TRBD1 covers 9 bases. The J segment lost 5 bases and the V segment lost 1 base, leaving 6 bases of the junction unmatched. Germline loops: CDR1 LGHDT, CDR2 YNNKEL (reference sequence). The CDR3 loop spans 15 amino acids. DNA for the CDR3: TGTGCCAGCAGCCAAGGTCTGGACAGGGGTGACGAGCAGTACTTC. Translated: CASSQGLDRGDEQYF.

V and J are TRBV19 and TRBJ2-3; 7 positions match TRBD2. Germline V gives CDR1 LNHDA, CDR2 SQIVND (reference sequence). CDR3 size: 14 residues. Trimming at V came to 7 bases and at J to 2 bases, leaving 6 bases not matched to a gene. CDR3 nucleotides: TGTGCCAGTAATATTGCGGGAGCCACAGATACGCAGTATTTT. This codes for CASNIAGATDTQYF.

J is TRBJ2-1 and V is TRBV30; TRBD2 matches at 7 bases. The germline V gene encodes CDR1 GTSNPN and CDR2 SVGIG (reference sequence). The CDR3 consists of 15 residues. The trim removed 4 bases at V and 4 bases at J, leaving 10 bases unmatched. Here the CDR3 DNA reads TGTGCCTGGACCGTGACTAGCCAGACTTACAATGAGCAGTTCTTC. Translating gives CAWTVTSQTYNEQFF.